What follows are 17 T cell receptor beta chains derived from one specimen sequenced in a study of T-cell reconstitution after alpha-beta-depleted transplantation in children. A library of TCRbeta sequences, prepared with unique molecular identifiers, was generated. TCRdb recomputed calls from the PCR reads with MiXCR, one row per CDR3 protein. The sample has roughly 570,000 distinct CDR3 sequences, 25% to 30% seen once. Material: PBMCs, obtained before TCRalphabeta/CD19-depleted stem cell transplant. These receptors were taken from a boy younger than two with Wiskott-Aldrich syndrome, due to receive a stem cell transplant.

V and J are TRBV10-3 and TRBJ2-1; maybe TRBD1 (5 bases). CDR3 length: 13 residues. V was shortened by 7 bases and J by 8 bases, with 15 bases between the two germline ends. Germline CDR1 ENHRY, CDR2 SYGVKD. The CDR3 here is CAINAGLEDEQFF. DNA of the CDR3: TGTGCCATCAATGCAGGGTTAGAAGATGAGCAGTTCTTC.

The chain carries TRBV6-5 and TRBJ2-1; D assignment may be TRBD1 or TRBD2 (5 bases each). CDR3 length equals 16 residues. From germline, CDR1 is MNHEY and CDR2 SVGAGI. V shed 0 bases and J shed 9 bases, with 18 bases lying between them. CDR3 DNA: TGTGCCAGCAGTTACTCGATCCGGGGCCGAGGCGGTGAGCAGTTCTTC. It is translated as CASSYSIRGRGGEQFF.

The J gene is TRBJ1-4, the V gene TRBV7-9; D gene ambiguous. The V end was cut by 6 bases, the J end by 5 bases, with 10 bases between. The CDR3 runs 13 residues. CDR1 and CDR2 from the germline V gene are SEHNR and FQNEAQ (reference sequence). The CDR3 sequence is CASREPLNEKLFF. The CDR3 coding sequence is TGTGCCAGCAGAGAACCCCTGAATGAAAAACTGTTTTTT.

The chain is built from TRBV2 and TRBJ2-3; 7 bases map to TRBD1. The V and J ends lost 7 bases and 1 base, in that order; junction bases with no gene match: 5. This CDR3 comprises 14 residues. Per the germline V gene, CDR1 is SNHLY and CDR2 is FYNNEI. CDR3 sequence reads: CASTRDRGTDTQYF. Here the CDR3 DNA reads TGTGCCAGCACCAGAGACAGGGGCACAGATACGCAGTATTTT.

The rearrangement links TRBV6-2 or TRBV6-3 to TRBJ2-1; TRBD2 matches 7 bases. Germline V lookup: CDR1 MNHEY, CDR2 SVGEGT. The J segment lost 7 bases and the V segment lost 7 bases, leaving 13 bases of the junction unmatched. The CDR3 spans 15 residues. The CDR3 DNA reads TGTGCCAGCAAAGGCACTAGCGCCGACGAGAATGAGCAGTTCTTC. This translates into CASKGTSADENEQFF.

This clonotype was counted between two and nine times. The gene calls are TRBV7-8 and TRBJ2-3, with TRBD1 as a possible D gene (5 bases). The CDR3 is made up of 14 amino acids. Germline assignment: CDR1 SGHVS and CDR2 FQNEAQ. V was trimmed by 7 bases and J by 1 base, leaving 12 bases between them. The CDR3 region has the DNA TGTGCCAGCACCCAGGGATGGGGCACAGATACGCAGTATTTT. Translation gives CASTQGWGTDTQYF.

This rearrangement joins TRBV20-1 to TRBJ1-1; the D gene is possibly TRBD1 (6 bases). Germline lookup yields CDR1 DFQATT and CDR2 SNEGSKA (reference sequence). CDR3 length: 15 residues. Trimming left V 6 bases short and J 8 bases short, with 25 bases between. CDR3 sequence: CSATNRAGARREAFF. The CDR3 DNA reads TGCAGTGCCACAAACCGGGCGGGGGCTCGTCGGGAAGCTTTCTTT.

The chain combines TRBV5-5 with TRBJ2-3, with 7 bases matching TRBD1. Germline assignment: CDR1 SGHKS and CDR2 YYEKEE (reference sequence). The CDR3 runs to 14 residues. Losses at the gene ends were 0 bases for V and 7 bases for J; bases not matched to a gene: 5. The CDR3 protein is CASSLGQGVYTQYF. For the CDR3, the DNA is TGTGCCAGCAGCTTGGGACAGGGTGTGTATACGCAGTATTTT.

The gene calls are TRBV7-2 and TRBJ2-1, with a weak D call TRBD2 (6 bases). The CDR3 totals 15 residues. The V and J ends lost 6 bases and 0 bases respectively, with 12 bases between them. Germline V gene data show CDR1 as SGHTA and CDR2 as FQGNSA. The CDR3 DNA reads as TGTGCCAGCAGTATAGCGGCCGGCTCCTACAATGAGCAGTTCTTC. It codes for CASSIAAGSYNEQFF.

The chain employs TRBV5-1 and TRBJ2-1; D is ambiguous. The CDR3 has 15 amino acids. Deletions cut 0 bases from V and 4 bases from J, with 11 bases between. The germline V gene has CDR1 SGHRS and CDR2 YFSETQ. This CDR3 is CASSLDWTDYNEQFF. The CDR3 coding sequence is TGCGCCAGCAGCTTGGATTGGACGGATTACAATGAGCAGTTCTTC.

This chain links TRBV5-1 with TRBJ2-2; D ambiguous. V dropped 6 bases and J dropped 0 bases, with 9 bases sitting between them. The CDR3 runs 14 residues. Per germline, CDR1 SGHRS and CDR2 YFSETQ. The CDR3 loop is CASTRVANTGELFF. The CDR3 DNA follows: TGCGCCAGCACTCGAGTCGCGAACACCGGGGAGCTGTTTTTT.

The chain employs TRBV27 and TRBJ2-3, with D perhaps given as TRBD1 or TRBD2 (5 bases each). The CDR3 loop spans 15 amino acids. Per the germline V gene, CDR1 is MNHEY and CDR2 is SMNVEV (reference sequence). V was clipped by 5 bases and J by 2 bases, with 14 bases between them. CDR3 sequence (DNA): TGTGCCAGCAGTACTGGGACGCCCATCACAGATACGCAGTATTTT. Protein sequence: CASSTGTPITDTQYF.

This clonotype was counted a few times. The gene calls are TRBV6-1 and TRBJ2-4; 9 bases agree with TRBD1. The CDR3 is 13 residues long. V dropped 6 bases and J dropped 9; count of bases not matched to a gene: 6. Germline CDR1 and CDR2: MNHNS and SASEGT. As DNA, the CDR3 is TGTGCCAGCAGACCGGGACAGGGAATCATTCAGTACTTC. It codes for CASRPGQGIIQYF.

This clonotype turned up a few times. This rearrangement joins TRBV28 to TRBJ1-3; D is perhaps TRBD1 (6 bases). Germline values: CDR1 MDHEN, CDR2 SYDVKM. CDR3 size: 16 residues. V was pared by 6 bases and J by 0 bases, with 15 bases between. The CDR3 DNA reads TGTGCCAGCAGCCTTGGGGGGGCCCCCTCTGGAAACACCATATATTTT. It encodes CASSLGGAPSGNTIYF.

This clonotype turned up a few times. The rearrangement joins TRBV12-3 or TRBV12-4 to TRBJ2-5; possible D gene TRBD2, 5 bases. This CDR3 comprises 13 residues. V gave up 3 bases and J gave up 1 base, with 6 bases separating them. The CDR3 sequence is CASSFTSQETQYF. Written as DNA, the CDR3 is TGTGCCAGCAGTTTTACTAGCCAAGAGACCCAGTACTTC.

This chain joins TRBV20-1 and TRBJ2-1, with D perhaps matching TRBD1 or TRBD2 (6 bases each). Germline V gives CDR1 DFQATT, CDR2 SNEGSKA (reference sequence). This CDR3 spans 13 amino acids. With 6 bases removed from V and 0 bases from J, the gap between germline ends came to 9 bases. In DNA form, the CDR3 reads TGCAGTGCCCCGGGGGCCTCCTACAATGAGCAGTTCTTC. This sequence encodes CSAPGASYNEQFF.

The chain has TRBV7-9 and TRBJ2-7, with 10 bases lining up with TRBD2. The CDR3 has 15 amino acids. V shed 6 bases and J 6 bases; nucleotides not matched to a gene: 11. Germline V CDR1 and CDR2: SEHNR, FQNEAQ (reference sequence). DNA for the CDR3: TGTGCCAGCAGTCGATCGAGCGGGAGGGCCAGCGAGCAGTACTTC. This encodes CASSRSSGRASEQYF.